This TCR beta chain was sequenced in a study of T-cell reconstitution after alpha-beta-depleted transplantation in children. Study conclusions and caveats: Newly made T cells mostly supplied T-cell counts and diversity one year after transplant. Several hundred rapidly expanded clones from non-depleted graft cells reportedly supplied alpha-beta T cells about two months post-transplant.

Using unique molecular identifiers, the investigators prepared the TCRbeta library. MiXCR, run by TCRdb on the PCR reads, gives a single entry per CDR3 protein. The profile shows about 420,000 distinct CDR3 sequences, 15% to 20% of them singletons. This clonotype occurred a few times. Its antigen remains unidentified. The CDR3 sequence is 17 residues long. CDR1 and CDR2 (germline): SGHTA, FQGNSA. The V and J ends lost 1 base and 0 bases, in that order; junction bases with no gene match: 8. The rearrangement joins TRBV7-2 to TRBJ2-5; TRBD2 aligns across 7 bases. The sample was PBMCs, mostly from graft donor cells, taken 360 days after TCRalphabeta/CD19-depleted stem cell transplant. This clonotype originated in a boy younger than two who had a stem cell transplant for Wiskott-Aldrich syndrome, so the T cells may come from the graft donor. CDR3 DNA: TGTGCCAGCAGCTTAGTGGGGGGGGAAGGTTACCAAGAGACCCAGTACTTC. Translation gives CASSLVGGEGYQETQYF.